The T cell receptor beta chain described here comes from a study of T cell changes during pregnancy in multiple sclerosis. The method was immunoSEQ multiplex PCR; TCRdb's version includes in-frame clones alone and lacks a portion of them. Counted here are tens of thousands of clones, 90% occurring once; the ten biggest clones make up about 5.2%. Per germline, CDR1 SGHVS and CDR2 FNYEAQ. CDR3 length equals 15 residues. Notes on this clone: At one end, the junction sequence differs from germline, possibly due to a read error.

The source is a female donor in good health, enrolled as a control in a pregnancy study. This specimen was peripheral blood, taken in the third trimester of pregnancy. The J gene is TRBJ2-2, the V gene TRBV7-6, with D perhaps matching TRBD2 (5 bases). CDR3 in DNA: TGTGCCAGCAGCTTAGAGGTCGGGAACGCCGGGGAGCTGTTTTTT. Translating it yields CASSLEVGNAGELFF.